What follows are 12 T cell receptor beta chains derived from one specimen sequenced in a study of identical twins. TCRdb called the 5' RACE reads again in MiXCR, with one record for every CDR3 protein. Of about 890,000 distinct CDR3 sequences in the sample, 9% to 15% were seen once. These same data were also listed under a study on yellow fever vaccine responses in identical twins.

Sequenced input: PBMCs. The receptors derive from a woman aged 18-29 years in good health.

The chain combines TRBV7-9 with TRBJ2-1; unclear D gene. V shed 5 bases and J shed 8 bases, with 10 bases lying between them. Per germline, CDR1 SEHNR and CDR2 FQNEAQ (reference sequence). This CDR3 spans 12 amino acids. The CDR3 loop is CASSPAGYEQFF. CDR3 bases: TGTGCCAGCAGCCCCGCCGGCTATGAGCAGTTCTTC. Variable domain in full (rest from reference TRBV7-9 and TRBJ2-1): DTGVSQNPRHKITKRGQNVTFRCDPISEHNRLYWYRQTLGQGPEFLTYFQNEAQLEKSRLLSDRFSAERPKGSFSTLEIQRTEQGDSAMYLCASSPAGYEQFFGPGTRLTVL.

This clonotype was seen ten or more times. The chain employs TRBV20-1 and TRBJ2-3; no definite D call. The CDR3 is 16 amino acids. V lost 1 base and J 0 bases, leaving 14 bases between the germline ends. From germline, CDR1 is DFQATT and CDR2 SNEGSKA (reference sequence). The CDR3 DNA reads TGCAGTGCTAGAGGCAACCCGGCTGTTAGCACAGATACGCAGTATTTT. It translates to CSARGNPAVSTDTQYF.

This clonotype was seen only a few times. The rearrangement joins TRBV2 to TRBJ2-3; D is undetermined. CDR3 length: 13 amino acids. Germline loops: CDR1 SNHLY, CDR2 FYNNEI. V was shortened by 6 bases and J by 7 bases, with 14 bases between the two germline ends. CDR3 DNA: TGTGCCAGCAGCGCGACTGCTACCTATACGCAGTATTTT. It is translated as CASSATATYTQYF.

This clonotype has just a few counts. This chain joins TRBV6-5 and TRBJ1-2; D is perhaps TRBD1 (5 bases). The CDR3 has 16 residues. Germline-derived CDR1 and CDR2 are MNHEY and SVGAGI. Trimming took 2 bases from V and 8 from J, leaving 21 bases between them. The CDR3: CASSYSRDARIVGYTF. CDR3 DNA sequence: TGTGCCAGCAGTTACAGCCGGGACGCCCGAATCGTGGGCTACACCTTC.

This chain connects TRBV7-9 to TRBJ2-1; D is possibly TRBD1 or TRBD2 (6 bases each). The CDR3 runs to 15 residues. Trimming pared 5 bases from V and 2 bases from J, leaving 13 bases between. Germline loops: CDR1 SEHNR, CDR2 FQNEAQ (reference sequence). The CDR3: CASSGGLVAYNEQFF. CDR3 sequence (DNA): TGTGCCAGCAGCGGGGGGCTGGTGGCCTACAATGAGCAGTTCTTC. The variable domain in full, completed from reference TRBV7-9 and TRBJ2-1, reads DTGVSQNPRHKITKRGQNVTFRCDPISEHNRLYWYRQTLGQGPEFLTYFQNEAQLEKSRLLSDRFSAERPKGSFSTLEIQRTEQGDSAMYLCASSGGLVAYNEQFFGPGTRLTVL.

V is TRBV6-5 and J is TRBJ2-2; maybe TRBD2 (6 bases). The germline V gene has CDR1 MNHEY and CDR2 SVGAGI. The CDR3 has 15 amino acids. The germline V and J ends were trimmed by 6 bases and 2 bases, with 13 bases remaining between them. CDR3 sequence: CASRLGSTNTGELFF. The CDR3 nucleotides read TGTGCCAGCAGACTCGGGAGTACTAACACCGGGGAGCTGTTTTTT.

The rearrangement links TRBV20-1 to TRBJ2-5; 10 bases fit TRBD1. The junction had 9 bases not matched to a gene; V was cut back by 0 bases and J by 5 bases. CDR1 is DFQATT and CDR2 is SNEGSKA in the germline V gene (reference sequence). The CDR3 is 16 amino acids. The chain's CDR3 is CSAREGDRGLGETQYF. CDR3 nucleotides: TGCAGTGCTAGAGAGGGGGACAGGGGTTTAGGGGAGACCCAGTACTTC.

The V gene is TRBV29-1, the J gene TRBJ2-2; D is unclear. From germline, CDR1 is SQVTM and CDR2 ANQGSEA. This CDR3 spans 14 amino acids. Trimming shortened V by 0 bases and J by 3 bases, and 8 bases separated the two germline ends. The DNA for the CDR3 is TGCAGCGTTGAAGAAGGTAGCCACACCGGGGAGCTGTTTTTT. This gives the protein CSVEEGSHTGELFF.

This clonotype has just a few counts. The V gene is TRBV5-1, the J gene TRBJ1-4; the D gene is possibly TRBD1 (5 bases). The CDR3 contains 16 residues. Germline V gene data show CDR1 as SGHRS and CDR2 as YFSETQ. Deletions cut 2 bases from V and 0 bases from J, with 11 bases between. This CDR3 reads CASSFGGTSTNEKLFF. The CDR3 DNA reads TGCGCCAGCAGCTTCGGCGGGACCTCAACTAATGAAAAACTGTTTTTT.

V is TRBV20-1 and J is TRBJ2-1; 8 bases agree with TRBD2. Germline trimming cut 4 bases from V and 6 bases from J; bases unmatched to any gene: 11. The germline V gene has CDR1 DFQATT and CDR2 SNEGSKA (reference sequence). There are 15 residues in the CDR3. Here the CDR3 DNA reads TGCAGTGCTACCAGTTGGATAGCGGGAAGCAATGAGCAGTTCTTC. It yields the protein CSATSWIAGSNEQFF.

The CDR3, as DNA: TGTGCCAGTAGTAAGGACAGGGATAGCAATCAGCCCCAGCATTTT. It yields the protein CASSKDRDSNQPQHF. This chain uses TRBV19 with TRBJ1-5; 8 bases are a match to TRBD1. V was clipped by 4 bases and J by 0 bases; unmatched bases: 2. Germline V lookup: CDR1 LNHDA, CDR2 SQIVND (reference sequence). The CDR3 has 15 amino acids.

The chain has TRBV6-1 and TRBJ2-3; D perhaps matches TRBD1 (6 bases). The ends were cut back, 6 bases at V and 3 bases at J, with 13 bases in the middle. CDR3 length: 14 residues. The germline CDR1 and CDR2 sequences are MNHNS and SASEGT. CDR3 protein: CASSFDRKTDTQYF. The CDR3 coding sequence is TGTGCCAGCAGCTTTGACAGGAAGACAGATACGCAGTATTTT.